The rows below give T cell receptor beta chains drawn from one sample of a study of blood T cell repertoires in COVID-19. The protocol was immunoSEQ multiplex PCR, while the TCRdb copy is restricted to in-frame clones and leaves out a portion. The table shows a few hundred thousand clones, with roughly 87% occurring only once. The sequencing input was PBMCs or T cells enriched from blood (not recorded which). These receptors came from a man younger than 35 who had recovered from COVID-19. Both conserved end residues are part of each CDR3. A D gene is named only where the DNA matches it firmly. Size values are once, few and many counts, or a class for expanded clones, and some rows have none.

cdr3_length: 14
d_call: .
j_call: TRBJ1-6
v_call: TRBV7-6
clone_size: .
cdr3_aa: CATTPGTYNSPLHF
cdr3_nt: TGTGCCACCACCCCGGGAACCTATAATTCACCCCTCCACTTT

cdr3_length: 15
d_call: .
j_call: TRBJ2-7
v_call: TRBV15
clone_size: .
cdr3_aa: CATSTLRTSIYEQYF
cdr3_nt: TGTGCCACCAGCACCTTGAGAACTAGTATCTACGAGCAGTACTTC

cdr3_length: 16
d_call: TRBD1
j_call: TRBJ1-5
v_call: TRBV5-1
clone_size: once
cdr3_aa: CASSLDGTGVGQPQHF
cdr3_nt: TGCGCCAGCAGCTTGGACGGGACAGGGGTAGGACAGCCCCAGCATTTT

cdr3_length: 14
d_call: .
j_call: TRBJ1-2
v_call: TRBV14
clone_size: .
cdr3_aa: CASSQDPGNYGYTF
cdr3_nt: TGTGCCAGCAGCCAAGACCCGGGGAACTATGGCTACACCTTC

cdr3_length: 18
d_call: TRBD2
j_call: TRBJ2-7
v_call: TRBV20-1
clone_size: .
cdr3_aa: CSASPTSGSIGRSYEQYF
cdr3_nt: TGCAGTGCTAGTCCGACTAGCGGGAGCATTGGCCGCTCCTACGAGCAGTACTTC

cdr3_length: 12
d_call: .
j_call: TRBJ2-1
v_call: TRBV28
clone_size: once
cdr3_aa: CASSLRSWEQFF
cdr3_nt: TGTGCCAGCAGCCTTCGGTCTTGGGAGCAGTTCTTC

cdr3_length: 16
d_call: .
j_call: TRBJ2-2
v_call: TRBV2
clone_size: .
cdr3_aa: CASSEPHRANTGELFF
cdr3_nt: TGTGCCAGCAGTGAACCTCACAGGGCGAACACCGGGGAGCTGTTTTTT

cdr3_length: 13
d_call: TRBD1
j_call: TRBJ1-1
v_call: TRBV12-3/TRBV12-4
clone_size: .
cdr3_aa: CASSGTGVTEAFF
cdr3_nt: TGTGCCAGCAGTGGGACAGGGGTGACTGAAGCTTTCTTT

cdr3_length: 15
d_call: TRBD2
j_call: TRBJ2-1
v_call: TRBV5-1
clone_size: once
cdr3_aa: CASSDGTSGGIEQFF
cdr3_nt: TGCGCCAGCAGCGACGGGACTAGCGGGGGGATAGAGCAGTTCTTC

cdr3_length: 12
d_call: TRBD2
j_call: TRBJ2-1
v_call: TRBV12-3/TRBV12-4
clone_size: .
cdr3_aa: CATSGRGDEQFF
cdr3_nt: TGTGCCACAAGCGGGAGGGGGGATGAGCAGTTCTTC

cdr3_length: 15
d_call: TRBD2
j_call: TRBJ2-7
v_call: TRBV19
clone_size: once
cdr3_aa: CASSPRLAGVHEQYF
cdr3_nt: TGTGCCAGTAGTCCCAGACTAGCGGGAGTGCACGAGCAGTACTTC

cdr3_length: 14
d_call: TRBD1
j_call: TRBJ2-3
v_call: TRBV3-1/TRBV3-2
clone_size: .
cdr3_aa: CASSQWDRADTQYF
cdr3_nt: TGTGCCAGCAGCCAATGGGACAGAGCAGATACGCAGTATTTT

cdr3_length: 14
d_call: .
j_call: TRBJ1-2
v_call: TRBV5-1
clone_size: .
cdr3_aa: CASSLDPISYGYTF
cdr3_nt: TGCGCCAGCAGCTTGGACCCCATCAGCTATGGCTACACCTTC

cdr3_length: 16
d_call: TRBD1
j_call: TRBJ1-4
v_call: TRBV10-1
clone_size: once
cdr3_aa: CASSESGQVGNEKLFF
cdr3_nt: TGCGCCAGCAGTGAGTCTGGACAGGTGGGTAATGAAAAACTGTTTTTT

cdr3_length: 13
d_call: .
j_call: TRBJ1-1
v_call: TRBV27
clone_size: .
cdr3_aa: CASSLLGAAEAFF
cdr3_nt: TGTGCCAGCAGTTTATTGGGGGCAGCTGAAGCTTTCTTT

cdr3_length: 15
d_call: .
j_call: TRBJ1-4
v_call: TRBV19
clone_size: .
cdr3_aa: CASSSDSATNEKLFF
cdr3_nt: TGTGCCAGTAGTTCCGACAGTGCAACTAATGAAAAACTGTTTTTT

cdr3_length: 14
d_call: .
j_call: TRBJ1-1
v_call: TRBV11-2
clone_size: .
cdr3_aa: CASSLGAGNTEAFF
cdr3_nt: TGTGCCAGCAGTCTTGGAGCTGGAAACACTGAAGCTTTCTTT

cdr3_length: 16
d_call: TRBD1
j_call: TRBJ1-5
v_call: TRBV19
clone_size: .
cdr3_aa: CASSIVGTGEGQPQHF
cdr3_nt: TGTGCCAGTAGTATAGTTGGGACAGGGGAAGGCCAGCCCCAGCATTTT

cdr3_length: 10
d_call: .
j_call: TRBJ2-1
v_call: TRBV1
clone_size: .
cdr3_aa: CTSSRREQFF
cdr3_nt: TGCACCAGCAGCCGGAGGGAGCAGTTCTTC

cdr3_length: 16
d_call: .
j_call: TRBJ1-3
v_call: TRBV28
clone_size: once
cdr3_aa: CASSPPRVYSGNTIYF
cdr3_nt: TGTGCCAGCAGCCCCCCCCGGGTGTACTCTGGAAACACCATATATTTT

cdr3_length: 17
d_call: TRBD1
j_call: TRBJ2-1
v_call: TRBV19
clone_size: .
cdr3_aa: CASSMGTGQGPGNEQFF
cdr3_nt: TGTGCCAGTAGTATGGGGACGGGACAGGGTCCAGGGAATGAGCAGTTCTTC

cdr3_length: 15
d_call: .
j_call: TRBJ1-5
v_call: TRBV2
clone_size: .
cdr3_aa: CASRRGAASNQPQHF
cdr3_nt: TGTGCCAGCAGAAGAGGAGCCGCTTCCAATCAGCCCCAGCATTTT

cdr3_length: 14
d_call: .
j_call: TRBJ1-2
v_call: TRBV28
clone_size: .
cdr3_aa: CASQMAGASYGYTF
cdr3_nt: TGTGCCAGCCAGATGGCGGGGGCCAGCTATGGCTACACCTTC

cdr3_length: 17
d_call: TRBD2
j_call: TRBJ2-7
v_call: TRBV3-1/TRBV3-2
clone_size: .
cdr3_aa: CASSPPGGSRSPGEQYF
cdr3_nt: TGTGCCAGCAGCCCCCCGGGGGGGAGTCGGTCCCCAGGAGAGCAGTACTTC

cdr3_length: 15
d_call: TRBD1
j_call: TRBJ1-1
v_call: TRBV9
clone_size: .
cdr3_aa: CASSRTGRMNTEAFF
cdr3_nt: TGTGCCAGCAGCCGGACAGGGAGAATGAACACTGAAGCTTTCTTT

cdr3_length: 15
d_call: .
j_call: TRBJ2-1
v_call: TRBV7-3
clone_size: .
cdr3_aa: CASSLSGTGYNEQFF
cdr3_nt: TGTGCCAGCAGCTTAAGCGGGACTGGGTACAATGAGCAGTTCTTC

cdr3_length: 14
d_call: .
j_call: TRBJ2-2
v_call: TRBV9
clone_size: .
cdr3_aa: CASSHPGLTGELFF
cdr3_nt: TGTGCCAGCAGCCACCCAGGGTTGACCGGGGAGCTGTTTTTT

cdr3_length: 15
d_call: TRBD1
j_call: TRBJ2-7
v_call: TRBV7-9
clone_size: few
cdr3_aa: CASSIRGTGGSEQYF
cdr3_nt: TGTGCCAGCAGCATTCGGGGGACAGGGGGCTCCGAGCAGTACTTC

cdr3_length: 15
d_call: .
j_call: TRBJ1-6
v_call: TRBV5-6
clone_size: .
cdr3_aa: CASSLVPGNNSPLHF
cdr3_nt: TGTGCCAGCAGCTTGGTTCCCGGTAATAATTCACCCCTCCACTTT

cdr3_length: 13
d_call: .
j_call: TRBJ2-1
v_call: TRBV7-3
clone_size: .
cdr3_aa: CASSFGIYNEQFF
cdr3_nt: TGTGCCAGCAGCTTCGGGATTTACAATGAGCAGTTCTTC

cdr3_length: 13
d_call: TRBD1
j_call: TRBJ2-1
v_call: TRBV2
clone_size: once
cdr3_aa: CASCRGRDNEQFF
cdr3_nt: TGTGCCAGCTGCAGGGGGCGCGACAATGAGCAGTTCTTC

cdr3_length: 14
d_call: .
j_call: TRBJ1-6
v_call: TRBV2
clone_size: .
cdr3_aa: CACRIGGGNSPLHF
cdr3_nt: TGTGCCTGCCGAATCGGGGGAGGAAATTCACCCCTCCACTTT

cdr3_length: 12
d_call: .
j_call: TRBJ2-1
v_call: TRBV12-3/TRBV12-4
clone_size: .
cdr3_aa: CASSSRTLEQFF
cdr3_nt: TGTGCCAGCAGTTCGCGGACTCTTGAGCAGTTCTTC

cdr3_length: 14
d_call: TRBD2
j_call: TRBJ2-7
v_call: TRBV29-1
clone_size: .
cdr3_aa: CSVLGLAGPYEQYF
cdr3_nt: TGCAGCGTTTTAGGGTTAGCGGGGCCTTACGAGCAGTACTTC

cdr3_length: 16
d_call: .
j_call: TRBJ2-1
v_call: TRBV19
clone_size: .
cdr3_aa: CASSFGGGFPSNEQFF
cdr3_nt: TGTGCCAGTAGCTTCGGTGGGGGGTTTCCCTCCAATGAGCAGTTCTTC

cdr3_length: 15
d_call: TRBD2
j_call: TRBJ2-1
v_call: TRBV9
clone_size: .
cdr3_aa: CASSVGRGGYNEQFF
cdr3_nt: TGTGCCAGCAGCGTAGGACGGGGGGGCTACAATGAGCAGTTCTTC

cdr3_length: 18
d_call: .
j_call: TRBJ1-1
v_call: TRBV9
clone_size: .
cdr3_aa: CASSKRASGGYMNTEAFF
cdr3_nt: TGTGCCAGCAGTAAAAGAGCTTCGGGAGGATACATGAACACTGAAGCTTTCTTT

cdr3_length: 13
d_call: TRBD2
j_call: TRBJ2-7
v_call: TRBV20-1
clone_size: once
cdr3_aa: CSASSSGLYEQYF
cdr3_nt: TGCAGTGCTAGTTCTAGCGGACTCTACGAGCAGTACTTC